A single sample gave rise to the 19 T cell receptor beta chains below, sequenced in a study of vaccination and CD4 T cells after COVID-19. Cultured CD4+ T cell DNA was sequenced using the Oncomine TCR Beta short-read assay. TCRdb ran MiXCR on the PCR reads and lists one entry per CDR3 protein. The sample contains approximately 9,500 distinct CDR3 sequences, over 30% of which appear only once. Treatment described: roughly 11-day PBMC culture with coronavirus spike peptide pools or control peptides (ViraFEST assay). These receptors are not linked to any known antigen. Source: CD4+ T cells from blood, cultured in vitro, taken after SARS-CoV-2 vaccination. Receptor source: a human donor who had recovered from COVID-19.

The rearrangement uses TRBV28 and TRBJ1-2; 9 bases map to TRBD1. The CDR3 spans 14 residues. Trimming removed 6 bases from V and 8 bases from J; junction bases left unmatched: 10. The germline V gene has CDR1 MDHEN and CDR2 SYDVKM. In nucleotides, the CDR3 is TGTGCCAGCAGACGGACCGGACAGGGGATAGGCTACACCTTC. Amino acids: CASRRTGQGIGYTF.

In DNA form, the CDR3 reads TGTGCCAGCAGCTCCACTCTAGCGGGTGGTTCCTACAATGAGCAGTTCTTC. It specifies CASSSTLAGGSYNEQFF. This sequence joins TRBV7-7 and TRBJ2-1; TRBD2 aligns across 8 bases. The CDR3 spans 17 residues. J lost 1 base, V lost 4 bases, and 9 bases had no gene match. Looked up from germline, CDR1 is SSHAT and CDR2 is FNYEAQ (reference sequence).

A note on this clonotype: This likely comes from a read error, as the CDR3 has no conserved phenylalanine or tryptophan at its end. The J gene is TRBJ2-7, the V gene TRBV6-5; D is tentatively TRBD1 or TRBD2 (6 bases each). Germline CDR1 reads MNHEY; CDR2 reads SVGAGI. The germline V and J ends were trimmed by 0 bases and 2 bases, with 17 bases remaining between them. The CDR3 sequence is 17 residues long. The CDR3 bases are TGTGCCAGCAGTTACTCACCGCGCGGGACATTCGCCTACGAGCAGTACTCC. Protein: CASSYSPRGTFAYEQYS.

V gene TRBV6-5 combines with J gene TRBJ2-6; weak D call: TRBD1 (6 bases). V lost 4 bases and J lost 0, with 13 bases in between. Germline V lookup: CDR1 MNHEY, CDR2 SVGAGI. This CDR3 is 17 amino acids long. CDR3 amino acids: CASSSPGDPSGANVLTF. DNA for the CDR3: TGTGCCAGCAGTTCCCCAGGGGACCCCTCTGGGGCCAACGTCCTGACTTTC.

The chain uses TRBV7-9 and TRBJ1-1, with TRBD1 identical over 8 bases. V shed 3 bases and J 1 base; nucleotides not matched to a gene: 4. The CDR3 consists of 15 residues. Germline values: CDR1 SEHNR, CDR2 FQNEAQ (reference sequence). In DNA form, the CDR3 reads TGTGCCAGCAGCTTCTTGACAGGGGCGAACACTGAAGCTTTCTTT. Amino acids: CASSFLTGANTEAFF.

The chain couples TRBV15 to TRBJ1-1; D unresolved. CDR1 is LNHNV, CDR2 YYDKDF, per germline (reference sequence). This CDR3 comprises 15 residues. V lost 6 bases, J lost 5 bases, and 19 bases lay in between. CDR3 amino acids: CATRRSKGRGTEAFF. For the CDR3, the DNA is TGTGCCACCAGACGGAGTAAAGGGAGAGGGACTGAAGCTTTCTTT.

This clonotype has just a few counts. The chain carries TRBV6-5 and TRBJ2-2, with D unclear. In germline, CDR1 is MNHEY, CDR2 SVGAGI. The CDR3 is 15 amino acids. V was shortened by 0 bases and J by 1 base, with 6 bases between the two germline ends. DNA of the CDR3: TGTGCCAGCAGTTACTCGACTCGGAACACCGGGGAGCTGTTTTTT. It translates to CASSYSTRNTGELFF.

This clonotype turned up a few times. The gene calls are TRBV7-9 and TRBJ1-1, with D unclear. Trimming left V 3 bases short and J 1 base short, with 6 bases between. The length of the CDR3 is 13 residues. Germline V gene lookup returns CDR1 SEHNR and CDR2 FQNEAQ (reference sequence). The CDR3 reads CASSFAANTEAFF. The DNA for the CDR3 is TGTGCCAGCAGCTTTGCGGCGAACACTGAAGCTTTCTTT. Full variable domain (outside the CDR3, taken from reference TRBV7-9 and TRBJ1-1): DTGVSQNPRHKITKRGQNVTFRCDPISEHNRLYWYRQTLGQGPEFLTYFQNEAQLEKSRLLSDRFSAERPKGSFSTLEIQRTEQGDSAMYLCASSFAANTEAFFGQGTRLTVV.

The chain has TRBV7-2 and TRBJ2-2; 10 nucleotides agree with TRBD1. With 6 bases clipped from V and 6 bases from J, the junction kept 10 bases outside the gene matches. The germline CDR1 and CDR2 sequences are SGHTA and FQGNSA. The CDR3 loop spans 16 amino acids. CDR3 region: CASRRSSGQGSGELFF. DNA for the CDR3: TGTGCCAGCAGGCGCTCCTCGGGACAGGGGTCCGGGGAGCTGTTTTTT.

This clonotype has only a few counts. V is TRBV19 and J is TRBJ1-2; possibly TRBD1 for D (6 bases). CDR3 length: 14 amino acids. The germline CDR1 and CDR2 sequences are LNHDA and SQIVND (reference sequence). Trimming cost V 2 bases and J 7 bases, with 14 bases left between them. The CDR3 here is CASSISWTESGYTF. CDR3 nucleotide sequence: TGTGCCAGTAGTATAAGCTGGACAGAGAGTGGCTACACCTTC. The variable domain in full, with the rest retrieved from reference TRBV19 and TRBJ1-2, is DGGITQSPKYLFRKEGQNVTLSCEQNLNHDAMYWYRQDPGQGLRLIYYSQIVNDFQKGDIAEGYSVSREKKESFPLTVTSAQKNPTAFYLCASSISWTESGYTFGSGTRLTVV.

In its sample, this clonotype is medium-sized. The chain combines TRBV19 with TRBJ1-5; D perhaps matches TRBD1 (5 bases). This CDR3 has 14 amino acids. Looked up from germline, CDR1 is LNHDA and CDR2 is SQIVND (reference sequence). V was pared by 5 bases and J by 1 base, with 9 bases between. CDR3 sequence (DNA): TGTGCCAGTAGTCTCCGGGACAGCAATCAGCCCCAGCATTTT. This encodes CASSLRDSNQPQHF.

The chain uses TRBV20-1 and TRBJ2-4, with D possibly matching TRBD2 (6 bases). This CDR3 is built from 16 residues. Trimming took off 5 bases at V and 0 bases at J, with 17 bases between the two ends. The germline gives CDR1 DFQATT, CDR2 SNEGSKA (reference sequence). The CDR3: CSAVLRAGLAKNIQYF. As DNA, the CDR3 is TGCAGTGCTGTCCTCCGTGCGGGACTAGCCAAAAACATTCAGTACTTC.

By share of the sample, this clonotype is medium-sized (0.01 to 0.1%). The chain employs TRBV7-2 and TRBJ2-7; possibly TRBD2 for D (6 bases). CDR1 and CDR2 (germline): SGHTA, FQGNSA. The CDR3 spans 14 residues. V lost 1 base and J lost 0, with 7 bases in between. The DNA of the CDR3 is TGTGCCAGCAGCTTAGGCGGGATCTCCTACGAGCAGTACTTC. Translated, it gives CASSLGGISYEQYF. Filled out from reference TRBV7-2 and TRBJ2-7, the complete variable domain reads GAGVSQSPSNKVTEKGKDVELRCDPISGHTALYWYRQSLGQGLEFLIYFQGNSAPDKSGLPSDRFSAERTGGSVSTLTIQRTQQEDSAVYLCASSLGGISYEQYFGPGTRLTVT.

In this sample, this clonotype turned up a few times. This chain uses TRBV5-4 with TRBJ1-6; D is possibly TRBD1 (6 bases). Germline loops: CDR1 SGHNT, CDR2 YYREEE (reference sequence). The CDR3 is 14 residues long. Deletions cut 4 bases from V and 13 bases from J, with 18 bases between. This CDR3 reads CASSLQGFGAPLHF. Here the CDR3 DNA reads TGTGCCAGCAGCCTGCAGGGGTTTGGGGCGCCCCTCCACTTT.

The gene calls are TRBV5-3 and TRBJ1-1; no clear D. TRBV5-3 falls under the ORF class, with uncertain function. This CDR3 region has 15 residues. The V and J ends lost 8 bases and 0 bases respectively, with 17 bases between them. CDR3 protein: CASRDPGGLNTEAFF. The CDR3 DNA follows: TGTGCCAGCCGCGACCCAGGAGGACTGAACACTGAAGCTTTCTTT.

V gene TRBV4-3 combines with J gene TRBJ1-6, with a possible D match to TRBD1 (6 bases). The CDR3 is made up of 18 amino acids. CDR1 and CDR2 from the germline V gene are LGHNA and YSLEER. V was clipped by 3 bases and J by 0 bases, with 15 bases between them. CDR3 region: CASSQGGRSFSYNSPLHF. The CDR3, as DNA: TGCGCCAGCAGCCAGGGGGGGCGTTCCTTCTCCTATAATTCACCCCTCCACTTT.

This chain joins TRBV7-9 and TRBJ2-1; 7 nucleotides line up with TRBD2. Germline-derived CDR1 and CDR2 are SEHNR and FQNEAQ (reference sequence). The CDR3 runs 12 residues. With V trimmed by 2 bases and J by 16 bases, 8 bases remained unmatched. Here the CDR3 reads CASSLLAGDKFF. The CDR3 DNA reads TGTGCCAGCAGCTTATTGGCGGGAGACAAATTCTTC.

This clonotype occurred a few times. The chain couples TRBV7-8 to TRBJ1-3, with 7 nucleotides matching TRBD1. CDR1 SGHVS and CDR2 FQNEAQ come from the germline V gene. This CDR3 has 15 residues. With 4 bases clipped from V and 3 bases from J, the junction kept 6 bases outside the gene matches. CDR3 sequence: CASSWGTGVGNTIYF. The CDR3, as DNA: TGTGCCAGCAGCTGGGGCACAGGGGTTGGAAACACCATATATTTT.

This clonotype showed up just a few times. V and J are TRBV4-2 and TRBJ1-6; the D is unclear. The V gene lost 8 bases and the J gene lost 8 bases, with 13 bases spanning the gap. The CDR3 sequence is 13 residues long. Germline V gene sequence: CDR1 LGHNA, CDR2 YNFKEQ. The CDR3 protein is CASGVQLDSPLHF. The CDR3 coding sequence is TGTGCCAGCGGGGTACAGTTAGATTCACCCCTCCACTTT.